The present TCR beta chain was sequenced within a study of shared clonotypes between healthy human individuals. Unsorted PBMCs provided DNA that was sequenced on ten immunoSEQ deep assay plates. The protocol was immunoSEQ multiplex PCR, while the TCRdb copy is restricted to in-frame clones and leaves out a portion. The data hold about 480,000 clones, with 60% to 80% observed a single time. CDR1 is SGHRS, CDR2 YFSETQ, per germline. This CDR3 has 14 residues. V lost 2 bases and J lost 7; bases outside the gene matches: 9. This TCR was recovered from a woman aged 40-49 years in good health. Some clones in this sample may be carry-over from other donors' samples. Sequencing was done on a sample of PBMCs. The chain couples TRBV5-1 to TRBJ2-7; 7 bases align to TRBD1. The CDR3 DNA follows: TGCGCCAGCAGCTTCCGGGACAGTAGACAGGAGCAGTACTTC. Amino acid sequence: CASSFRDSRQEQYF.